This T cell receptor (beta chain) stems from a study of Graves' ophthalmopathy and Graves' hyperthyroidism. Fresh peripheral blood (about 10 ml) yielded the PBMCs. From germline, CDR1 is MNHNS and CDR2 SASEGT. V shed 5 bases and J shed 1 base, with 12 bases lying between them. The CDR3 is made up of 15 amino acids. This clonotype was seen repeatedly, ten times or more. The antigen is not known. The study, taken as a whole, reports: Ophthalmopathy progression was predicted by the model at about 70% sensitivity and approximately 73% specificity.

Beta-chain TCR CDR3 regions were amplified from RNA transcripts. After a first-round RT-PCR with HTBI primers, a second-round multiplex PCR was run. TCRdb passed the multiplex PCR reads through MiXCR, listing each CDR3 protein once. There are more than 300,000 distinct CDR3 sequences in the sample; 15% occur only once, and roughly 7% lies in the top ten. The V gene is TRBV6-1, the J gene TRBJ1-5; D is unclear. Input material: peripheral blood. The TCR was taken from a young woman with stable Graves' hyperthyroidism. CDR3 in amino acids: CASSSSSQSNQPQHF. The CDR3 DNA sequence: TGTGCCAGCAGTAGTTCCTCACAGAGCAATCAGCCCCAGCATTTT.